This T cell receptor beta chain comes out of a study of neurological immune-mediated disorders (dated by TCRdb to the late 2010s). Broadly, across the study: Among the roughly 34 multiple sclerosis patients, relapsing-remitting MS was present in some 30 and secondary progressive MS was present in 3. Longitudinal samples, technical triplicates and paired sorted CD4+ and CD8+ T-cell subsets, alongside PBMC samples, were included among the 106 TCR-beta libraries. The cohort comprised 65 to 75 subjects: 15 or so HAM/TSP patients, 34 multiple sclerosis patients and approximately 20 healthy controls. Peripheral blood TCR-beta repertoires from patients with HTLV-I-associated myelopathy (HAM/TSP), patients with multiple sclerosis, and healthy controls were compared in the study using UMI-based sequencing.

Broad study findings and their caveats: No association of the MS cluster with clinical or MRI features was observed, and the need for larger cohorts was stated by the authors. Phylogenetic analysis grouped repertoires from 18 of 34 MS patients into a cluster of related CDR3 sequences, suggesting a possible repertoire-level signature. No identical CDR3 amino acid sequences were shared among expanded clones across subjects, suggesting private TCR-beta repertoires in all groups. TCR clonal expansion was highest in HAM/TSP patients and lowest in MS patients, with MS patients falling below even healthy controls.

For the unsorted PBMC libraries, 2 million PBMCs were stored in RNAlater at -80 degrees C until RNA extraction and were used to generate the libraries. The multiple sclerosis patients were enrolled in a US clinical protocol that evaluated disease progression with magnetic resonance imaging. Peripheral blood was subjected to Ficoll-Hypaque density gradient centrifugation to isolate PBMCs, which were then cryopreserved in liquid nitrogen. This clonotype was detected ten times or more. No antigen is known for it. No base qualities exist here, and no much larger clone lies one base off it. cDNA was synthesized by template-switch 5'RACE using a primer with a 10-nucleotide random unique molecular identifier that tagged each TCR transcript. Each sequencing run produced over 160 million TCR-beta sequences covering 15-18 subjects. The RNeasy kit was used to extract total RNA. TCR-beta VDJ regions were amplified with primers for the TCR constant region and the 5'RACE anchor, using the KAPA Real-time Library Amplification kit. Sample indexes and Illumina adaptors were added in a first PCR, and a second PCR then increased library yield. After Ampure bead purification, the roughly 650 bp TCR product was size-selected on a 2% E-gel SizeSelection system. Before pooling, library quality was checked on a Bioanalyzer, concentration was measured with Qubit, and libraries were quantified with the Kapa Library Quantification kit. Libraries were sequenced paired-end 2 x 150 bp on an Illumina HiSeq 2500. To increase sequence diversity, about 23-32% phiX was spiked into each library pool. Regarding the original processing steps: The UMI-based MiGEC pipeline processed quality-filtered reads and removed over 75% of raw TCR sequences during error correction. IMGT germline references were used for aligning VDJ genes, and each clonotype was defined as a unique CDR3 amino acid sequence together with its V-J genes. Clonal expansion, Shannon diversity and CDR3 relatedness (CalcPairwiseDistances, ClusterSamples) were evaluated with VDJtools, and phylogenetic trees were built with CLCbio workbench. A clone was classed as expanded if it had 8 or more unique UMIs, a cutoff based on coefficient-of-variation modelling across technical triplicates. TCRdb handled the public reads itself, with Q25 trimming in fastp and clone calling in MiXCR, and kept productive beta chains. Each entry is one CDR3 protein sequence, shown with its most common DNA and genes. These V and J calls originate from TCRdb's pipeline instead of the authors' own analysis. In all, the sample holds tens of thousands of distinct CDR3 sequences, and 3.9% of those were seen once. 1% to 1.5% of the sample is in the top ten clones.

Sequenced: PBMCs. This clonotype was sampled from a man younger than 40 with multiple sclerosis.

The base sequence is TGCGCCAGCAGCCAACTAGCGGGGGGAGGAGATACGCAGTATTTT. This is translated as CASSQLAGGGDTQYF. The V and J segments used are TRBV4-1 and TRBJ2-3; TRBD2 matches 11 bases in the middle. The germline V gene provides CDR1 MGHRA and CDR2 YSYEKL. The germline V end is reduced by 2 bases and the J end by 5 bases; junction bases left unmatched: 3. The CDR3 goes from the cysteine to the phenylalanine over 15 residues. Here the CDR3 DNA is all that survives: 45 bases in frame from base 1.